This T cell receptor beta chain was found in a study of cytomegalovirus exposure and HLA in healthy donors. Study as a whole: Researchers found that less than 90% of about 400 genotyped donors fell within the Caucasian-associated ancestry cluster.

Worth noting for this clone: The antigen remains undetermined.

In germline, CDR1 is SEHNR, CDR2 FQNEAQ (reference sequence). V shed 5 bases and J shed 4 bases, with 11 bases lying between them. The CDR3 has 13 amino acids. The study, taken as a whole, reports: Researchers counted approximately 160 TCR beta chains as cytomegalovirus-associated. Several top significant clusters appeared, in a later analysis, to be linked to common viral pathogens.

PCR employed 60 Vbeta and 13 Jbeta primers. The table came from immunoSEQ multiplex PCR; TCRdb's copy has only in-frame clones and leaves some out. This repertoire shows some 150,000 clones, more than 65% found once; its top ten account for about 1.3%. Unrecorded immune exposures were likely, despite nominal health at sampling. J is TRBJ1-1 and V is TRBV7-9, with no clear D. What was sequenced was PBMCs. This clonotype was obtained from a woman aged 50 to 60 in good health and CMV-seronegative. The CDR3 DNA is TGTGCCAGCAGCCAAACGAGTGGCACTGAAGCTTTCTTT. It specifies CASSQTSGTEAFF.